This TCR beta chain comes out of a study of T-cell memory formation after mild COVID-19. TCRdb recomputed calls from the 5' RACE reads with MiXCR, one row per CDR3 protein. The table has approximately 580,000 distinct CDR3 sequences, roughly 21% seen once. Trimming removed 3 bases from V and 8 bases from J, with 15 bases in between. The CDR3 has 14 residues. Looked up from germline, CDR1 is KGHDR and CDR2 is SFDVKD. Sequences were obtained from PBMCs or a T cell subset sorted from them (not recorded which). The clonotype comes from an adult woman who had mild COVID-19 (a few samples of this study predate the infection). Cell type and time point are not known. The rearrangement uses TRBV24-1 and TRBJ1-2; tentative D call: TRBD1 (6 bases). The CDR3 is CATSDGRGAKGYTF. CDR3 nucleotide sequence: TGTGCCACCAGTGATGGACGGGGGGCGAAAGGCTACACCTTC.